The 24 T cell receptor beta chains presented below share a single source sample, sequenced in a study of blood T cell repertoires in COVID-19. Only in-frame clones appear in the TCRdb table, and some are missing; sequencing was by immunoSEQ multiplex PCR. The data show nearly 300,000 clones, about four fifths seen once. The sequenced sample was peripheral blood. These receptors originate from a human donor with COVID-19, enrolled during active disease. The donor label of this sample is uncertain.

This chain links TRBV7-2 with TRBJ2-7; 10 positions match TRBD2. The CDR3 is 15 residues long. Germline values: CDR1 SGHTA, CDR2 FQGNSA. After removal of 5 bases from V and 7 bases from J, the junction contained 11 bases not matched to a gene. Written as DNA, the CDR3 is TGTGCCAGCAGCGTCCGACTAGCGGGCCCTTGGGAGCAGTACTTC. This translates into CASSVRLAGPWEQYF.

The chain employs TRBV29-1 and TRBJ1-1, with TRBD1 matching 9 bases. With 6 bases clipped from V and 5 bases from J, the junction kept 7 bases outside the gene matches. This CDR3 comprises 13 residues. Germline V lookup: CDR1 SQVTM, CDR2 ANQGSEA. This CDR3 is CSVPGTGRTEAFF. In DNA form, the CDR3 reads TGCAGCGTGCCCGGGACAGGGAGAACTGAAGCTTTCTTT.

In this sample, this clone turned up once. The CDR3 DNA reads TGTGCCAGCAGCTTAGTAGGGGACAGACAAGAGACCCAGTACTTC. It specifies CASSLVGDRQETQYF. This chain uses TRBV7-2 with TRBJ2-5; the match to TRBD1 covers 7 bases. Germline CDR1 is SGHTA and CDR2 is FQGNSA. This CDR3 has 15 amino acids. With 1 base clipped from V and 2 bases from J, the junction kept 4 bases outside the gene matches.

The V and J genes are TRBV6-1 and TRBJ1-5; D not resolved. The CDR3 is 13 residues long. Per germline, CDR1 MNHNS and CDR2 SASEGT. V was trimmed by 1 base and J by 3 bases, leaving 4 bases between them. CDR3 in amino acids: CASSEDINQPQHF. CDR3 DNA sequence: TGTGCCAGCAGTGAAGACATCAATCAGCCCCAGCATTTT.

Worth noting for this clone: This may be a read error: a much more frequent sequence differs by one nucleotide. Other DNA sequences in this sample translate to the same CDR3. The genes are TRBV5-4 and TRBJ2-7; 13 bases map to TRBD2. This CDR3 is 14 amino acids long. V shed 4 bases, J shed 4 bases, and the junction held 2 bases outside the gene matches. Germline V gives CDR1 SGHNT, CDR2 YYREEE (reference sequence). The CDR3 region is CASSPGLAGYEQYF. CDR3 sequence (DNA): TGTGCCAGCAGCCCGGGACTAGCGGGGTACGAGCAGTACTTC.

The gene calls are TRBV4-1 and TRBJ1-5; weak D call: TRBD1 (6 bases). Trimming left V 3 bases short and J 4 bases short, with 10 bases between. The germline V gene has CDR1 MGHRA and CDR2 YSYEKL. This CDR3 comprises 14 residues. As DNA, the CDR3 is TGCGCCAGCAGCCATAATACAGGGAATCAGCCCCAGCATTTT. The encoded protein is CASSHNTGNQPQHF.

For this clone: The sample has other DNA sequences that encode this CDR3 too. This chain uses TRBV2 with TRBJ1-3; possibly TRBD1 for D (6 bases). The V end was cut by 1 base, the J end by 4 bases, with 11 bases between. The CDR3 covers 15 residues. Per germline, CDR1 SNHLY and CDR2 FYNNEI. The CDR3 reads CASSEVQGPGNTIYF. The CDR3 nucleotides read TGTGCCAGCAGTGAAGTTCAGGGGCCCGGAAACACCATATATTTT.

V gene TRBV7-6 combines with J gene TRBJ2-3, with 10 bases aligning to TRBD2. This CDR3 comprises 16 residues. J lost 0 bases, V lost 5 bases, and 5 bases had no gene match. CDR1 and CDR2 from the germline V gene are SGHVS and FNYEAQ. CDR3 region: CASSPWTSGSTDTQYF. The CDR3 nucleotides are TGTGCCAGCAGCCCTTGGACTAGCGGAAGCACAGATACGCAGTATTTT.

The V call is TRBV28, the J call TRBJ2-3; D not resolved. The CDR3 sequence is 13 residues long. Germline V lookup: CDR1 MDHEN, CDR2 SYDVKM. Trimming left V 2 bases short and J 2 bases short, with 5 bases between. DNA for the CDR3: TGTGCCAGCAGTTTAGTCTACACAGATACGCAGTATTTT. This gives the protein CASSLVYTDTQYF.

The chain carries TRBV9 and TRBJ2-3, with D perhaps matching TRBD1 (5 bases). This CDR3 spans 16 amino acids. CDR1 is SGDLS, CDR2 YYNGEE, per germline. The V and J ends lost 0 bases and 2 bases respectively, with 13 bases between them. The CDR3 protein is CASSVGRGSNTDTQYF. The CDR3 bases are TGTGCCAGCAGCGTAGGAAGGGGATCCAACACAGATACGCAGTATTTT.

CDR3 protein: CSVRRLAEETQYF. The CDR3 DNA reads as TGCAGCGTCCGCCGACTAGCGGAAGAGACCCAGTACTTC. This chain connects TRBV29-1 to TRBJ2-5; 9 bases are shared with TRBD2. The CDR3 covers 13 residues. Germline V gene data show CDR1 as SQVTM and CDR2 as ANQGSEA. The junction had 5 bases not matched to a gene; V was cut back by 6 bases and J by 3 bases.

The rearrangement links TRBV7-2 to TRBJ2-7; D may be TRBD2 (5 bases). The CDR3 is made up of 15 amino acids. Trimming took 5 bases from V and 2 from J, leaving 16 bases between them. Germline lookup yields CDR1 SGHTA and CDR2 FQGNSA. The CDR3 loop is CASSPTRTLAYEQYF. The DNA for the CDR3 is TGTGCCAGCAGCCCTACCCGGACTCTGGCCTACGAGCAGTACTTC.

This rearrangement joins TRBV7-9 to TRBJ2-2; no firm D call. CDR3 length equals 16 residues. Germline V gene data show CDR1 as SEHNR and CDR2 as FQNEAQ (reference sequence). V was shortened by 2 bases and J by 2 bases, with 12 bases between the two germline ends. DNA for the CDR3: TGTGCCAGCAGCTTAAGCGTGACTGTTAACACCGGGGAGCTGTTTTTT. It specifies CASSLSVTVNTGELFF.

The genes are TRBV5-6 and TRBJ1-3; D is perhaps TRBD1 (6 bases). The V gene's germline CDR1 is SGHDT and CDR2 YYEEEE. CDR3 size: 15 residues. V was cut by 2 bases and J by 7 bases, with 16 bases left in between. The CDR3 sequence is CASSFVGGADNTIYF. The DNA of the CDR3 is TGTGCCAGCAGCTTTGTAGGGGGGGCCGACAACACCATATATTTT. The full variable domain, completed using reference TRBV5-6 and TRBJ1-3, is DAGVTQSPTHLIKTRGQQVTLRCSPKSGHDTVSWYQQALGQGPQFIFQYYEEEERQRGNFPDRFSGHQFPNYSSELNVNALLLGDSALYLCASSFVGGADNTIYFGEGSWLTVV.

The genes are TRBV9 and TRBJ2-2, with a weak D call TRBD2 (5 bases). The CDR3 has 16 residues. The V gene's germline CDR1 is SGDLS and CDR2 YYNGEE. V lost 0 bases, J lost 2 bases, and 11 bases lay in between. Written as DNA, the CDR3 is TGTGCCAGCAGCGTAGACCCGGGATTTAACACCGGGGAGCTGTTTTTT. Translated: CASSVDPGFNTGELFF.

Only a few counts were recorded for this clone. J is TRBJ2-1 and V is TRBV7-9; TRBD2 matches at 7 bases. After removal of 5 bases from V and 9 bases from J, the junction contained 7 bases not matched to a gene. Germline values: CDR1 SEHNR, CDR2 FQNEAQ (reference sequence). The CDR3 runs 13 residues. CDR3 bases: TGTGCCAGCAGCCCAGGACTAGTGGGTGAGCAGTTCTTC. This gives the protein CASSPGLVGEQFF.

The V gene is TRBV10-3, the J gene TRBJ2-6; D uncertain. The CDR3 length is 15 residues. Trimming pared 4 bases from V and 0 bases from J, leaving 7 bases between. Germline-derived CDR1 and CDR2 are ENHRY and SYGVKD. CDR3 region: CAISAQDSGANVLTF. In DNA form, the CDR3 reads TGTGCCATCAGTGCGCAGGACTCTGGGGCCAACGTCCTGACTTTC.

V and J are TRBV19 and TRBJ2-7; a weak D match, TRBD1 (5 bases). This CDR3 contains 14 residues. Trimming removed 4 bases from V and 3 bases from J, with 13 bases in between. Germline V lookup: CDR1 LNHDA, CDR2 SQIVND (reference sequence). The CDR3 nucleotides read TGTGCCAGTAGTACTAGGGTAGGGGACTACGAGCAGTACTTC. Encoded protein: CASSTRVGDYEQYF.

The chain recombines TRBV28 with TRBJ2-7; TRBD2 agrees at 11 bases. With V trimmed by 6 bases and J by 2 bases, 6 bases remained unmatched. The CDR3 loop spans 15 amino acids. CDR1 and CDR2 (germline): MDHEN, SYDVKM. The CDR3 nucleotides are TGTGCCAGCAGCCTGACTAGCGGGGATACCTACGAGCAGTACTTC. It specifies CASSLTSGDTYEQYF.

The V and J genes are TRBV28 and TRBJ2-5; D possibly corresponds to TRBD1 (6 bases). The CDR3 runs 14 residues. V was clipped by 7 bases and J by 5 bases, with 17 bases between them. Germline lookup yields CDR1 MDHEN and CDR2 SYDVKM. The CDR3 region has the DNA TGTGCCAGCAAGTTAGGGCAGGGGTATGAGACCCAGTACTTC. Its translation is CASKLGQGYETQYF. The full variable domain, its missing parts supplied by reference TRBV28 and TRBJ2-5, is DVKVTQSSRYLVKRTGEKVFLECVQDMDHENMFWYRQDPGLGLRLIYFSYDVKMKEKGDIPEGYSVSREKKERFSLILESASTNQTSMYLCASKLGQGYETQYFGPGTRLLVL.

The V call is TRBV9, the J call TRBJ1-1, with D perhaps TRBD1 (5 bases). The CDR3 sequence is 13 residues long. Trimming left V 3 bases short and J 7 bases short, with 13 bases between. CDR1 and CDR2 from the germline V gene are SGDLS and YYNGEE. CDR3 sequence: CASSGPRGGEAFF. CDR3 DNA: TGTGCCAGCAGCGGACCCCGGGGGGGTGAAGCTTTCTTT.

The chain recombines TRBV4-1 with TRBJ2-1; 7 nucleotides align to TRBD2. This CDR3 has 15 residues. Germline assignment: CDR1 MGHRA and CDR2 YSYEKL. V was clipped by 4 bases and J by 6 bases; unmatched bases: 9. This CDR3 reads CASSLSRTRGNEQFF. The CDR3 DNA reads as TGCGCCAGCAGCCTCAGTAGGACTAGAGGCAATGAGCAGTTCTTC.

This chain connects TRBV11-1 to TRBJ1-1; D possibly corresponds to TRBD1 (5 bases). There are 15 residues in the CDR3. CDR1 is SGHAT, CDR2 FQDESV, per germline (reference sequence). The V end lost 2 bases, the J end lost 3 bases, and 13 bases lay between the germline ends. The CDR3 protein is CASSLQAGRHTEAFF. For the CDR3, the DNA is TGTGCCAGCAGCTTACAGGCAGGGAGGCACACTGAAGCTTTCTTT.

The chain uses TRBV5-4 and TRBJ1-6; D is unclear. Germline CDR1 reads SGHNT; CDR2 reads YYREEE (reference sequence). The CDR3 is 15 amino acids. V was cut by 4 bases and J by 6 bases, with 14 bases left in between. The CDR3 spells CASSEARTVNSPLHF. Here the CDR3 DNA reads TGTGCCAGCAGCGAGGCGCGTACGGTTAATTCACCCCTCCACTTT.